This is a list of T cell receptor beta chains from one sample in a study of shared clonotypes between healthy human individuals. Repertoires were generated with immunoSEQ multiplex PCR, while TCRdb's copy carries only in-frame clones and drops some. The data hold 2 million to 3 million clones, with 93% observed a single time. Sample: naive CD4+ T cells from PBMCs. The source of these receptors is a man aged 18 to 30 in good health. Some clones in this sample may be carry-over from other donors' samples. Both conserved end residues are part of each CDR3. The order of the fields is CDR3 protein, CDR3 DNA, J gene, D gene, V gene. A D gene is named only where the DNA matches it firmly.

cdr3_aa: CATSSRSRENIQYF; cdr3_nt: TGTGCCACCAGCTCCCGCAGCCGGGAGAACATTCAGTACTTC; j_call: TRBJ2-4; d_call: .; v_call: TRBV15
cdr3_aa: CASSFRGTNEKLFF; cdr3_nt: TGTGCCAGCAGCTTTAGGGGAACTAATGAAAAACTGTTTTTT; j_call: TRBJ1-4; d_call: .; v_call: TRBV7-8
cdr3_aa: CASSPVVGQGQQPQHF; cdr3_nt: TGTGCCAGCTCACCAGTAGTGGGACAGGGTCAACAGCCCCAGCATTTT; j_call: TRBJ1-5; d_call: TRBD1; v_call: TRBV18
cdr3_aa: CATHRAVGYNEQFF; cdr3_nt: TGTGCCACCCACAGGGCCGTCGGGTACAATGAGCAGTTCTTC; j_call: TRBJ2-1; d_call: .; v_call: TRBV28
cdr3_aa: CASSPGTGGLTQYF; cdr3_nt: TGTGCCAGCAGTCCTGGGACAGGGGGTCTTACCCAGTACTTC; j_call: TRBJ2-5; d_call: TRBD1; v_call: TRBV6-6
cdr3_aa: CASSLRQGGNSPLHF; cdr3_nt: TGCGCCAGCAGCTTGAGACAGGGTGGAAACTCACCCCTCCACTTT; j_call: TRBJ1-6; d_call: TRBD1; v_call: TRBV5-1
cdr3_aa: CASSSTDRVRYF; cdr3_nt: TGTGCCAGCAGCTCCACCGACCGAGTTCGGTACTTC; j_call: TRBJ2-5; d_call: .; v_call: TRBV11-2
cdr3_aa: CASSLRPGQGYEQYF; cdr3_nt: TGTGCCAGCAGCCTAAGACCGGGACAGGGCTACGAGCAGTACTTC; j_call: TRBJ2-7; d_call: TRBD1; v_call: TRBV14
cdr3_aa: CASKPSGIQETQYF; cdr3_nt: TGTGCCAGCAAACCTAGCGGGATACAGGAGACCCAGTACTTC; j_call: TRBJ2-5; d_call: TRBD2; v_call: TRBV28
cdr3_aa: CASSHERTVEAFF; cdr3_nt: TGTGCCAGCAGTCACGAACGGACAGTTGAAGCTTTCTTT; j_call: TRBJ1-1; d_call: .; v_call: TRBV6-1
cdr3_aa: CASSLRVTEAFF; cdr3_nt: TGTGCCAGCAGCCTCAGAGTCACTGAAGCTTTCTTT; j_call: TRBJ1-1; d_call: .; v_call: TRBV7-2
cdr3_aa: CASSGTPSYEQYF; cdr3_nt: TGTGCCAGCAGTGGGACTCCATCCTACGAGCAGTACTTC; j_call: TRBJ2-7; d_call: .; v_call: TRBV6-6
cdr3_aa: CSVGGLMNTEAFF; cdr3_nt: TGCAGCGTTGGGGGACTTATGAACACTGAAGCTTTCTTT; j_call: TRBJ1-1; d_call: .; v_call: TRBV29-1
cdr3_aa: CASSRTGGAYYGYTF; cdr3_nt: TGTGCCAGCAGCAGGACAGGGGGCGCTTACTATGGCTACACCTTC; j_call: TRBJ1-2; d_call: TRBD1; v_call: TRBV27
cdr3_aa: CASSLTRGAGNTIYF; cdr3_nt: TGCGCCAGCAGCTTGACCCGGGGAGCGGGAAACACCATATATTTT; j_call: TRBJ1-3; d_call: .; v_call: TRBV5-1
cdr3_aa: CASSLDSLKTYEQYF; cdr3_nt: TGTGCCAGCAGCTTGGATAGCCTGAAGACCTACGAGCAGTACTTC; j_call: TRBJ2-7; d_call: .; v_call: TRBV5-4
cdr3_aa: CASSLGDRVDNGKFF; cdr3_nt: TGCGCCAGCAGCTTAGGGGACAGGGTGGATAATGGAAAGTTCTTC; j_call: TRBJ2-1; d_call: TRBD1; v_call: TRBV5-1
cdr3_aa: CASSQGAATGKYEQYF; cdr3_nt: TGCGCCAGCAGCCAAGGGGCCGCAACAGGGAAATACGAGCAGTACTTC; j_call: TRBJ2-7; d_call: .; v_call: TRBV4-1
cdr3_aa: CASGLNTGLFTDTQYF; cdr3_nt: TGTGCCAGCGGATTGAATACGGGACTTTTCACAGATACGCAGTATTTT; j_call: TRBJ2-3; d_call: .; v_call: TRBV25-1
cdr3_aa: CASNQGYYEQYF; cdr3_nt: TGTGCCAGCAACCAGGGTTACTACGAGCAGTACTTC; j_call: TRBJ2-7; d_call: .; v_call: TRBV2
cdr3_aa: CASSLDWASGRDSYEQYF; cdr3_nt: TGTGCCAGCAGCTTAGATTGGGCTAGCGGGAGGGATTCCTACGAGCAGTACTTC; j_call: TRBJ2-7; d_call: TRBD2; v_call: TRBV7-8
cdr3_aa: CASRRQGEAFF; cdr3_nt: TGTGCCAGCAGACGACAGGGGGAAGCTTTCTTT; j_call: TRBJ1-1; d_call: TRBD1; v_call: TRBV7-3
cdr3_aa: CASRDRGQPQHF; cdr3_nt: TGTGCCAGTAGGGACAGGGGTCAGCCCCAGCATTTT; j_call: TRBJ1-5; d_call: TRBD1; v_call: TRBV19
cdr3_aa: CASSTKGRTETEAFF; cdr3_nt: TGTGCCAGCTCAACTAAGGGGAGGACAGAGACTGAAGCTTTCTTT; j_call: TRBJ1-1; d_call: .; v_call: TRBV18
cdr3_aa: CASSQSGVNYGYTF; cdr3_nt: TGTGCCAGCAGCCAATCTGGGGTCAACTATGGCTACACCTTC; j_call: TRBJ1-2; d_call: .; v_call: TRBV16
cdr3_aa: CASSSGTDTQYF; cdr3_nt: TGTGCCAGCAGCTCAGGCACAGATACGCAGTATTTT; j_call: TRBJ2-3; d_call: .; v_call: TRBV7-8
cdr3_aa: CASSVGPGTATTYEQYF; cdr3_nt: TGTGCCAGCAGCGTAGGCCCCGGGACAGCTACGACCTACGAGCAGTACTTC; j_call: TRBJ2-7; d_call: TRBD1; v_call: TRBV9
cdr3_aa: CASSLSGRGANVLTF; cdr3_nt: TGTGCCAGCAGTTTATCGGGGCGAGGGGCCAACGTCCTGACTTTC; j_call: TRBJ2-6; d_call: .; v_call: TRBV28